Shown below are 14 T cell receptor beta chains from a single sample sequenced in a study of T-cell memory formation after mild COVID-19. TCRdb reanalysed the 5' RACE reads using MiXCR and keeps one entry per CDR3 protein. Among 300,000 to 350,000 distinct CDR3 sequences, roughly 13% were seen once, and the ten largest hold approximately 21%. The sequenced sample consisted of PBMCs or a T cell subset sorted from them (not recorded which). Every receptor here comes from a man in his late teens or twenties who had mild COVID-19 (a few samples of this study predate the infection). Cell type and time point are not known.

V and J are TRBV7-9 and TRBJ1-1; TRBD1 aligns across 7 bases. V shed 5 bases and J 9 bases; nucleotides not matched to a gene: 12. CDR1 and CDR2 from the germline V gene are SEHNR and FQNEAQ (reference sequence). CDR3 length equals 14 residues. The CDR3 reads CASSTQGRGQQAFF. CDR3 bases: TGTGCCAGCAGCACGCAGGGGAGGGGGCAGCAAGCTTTCTTT.

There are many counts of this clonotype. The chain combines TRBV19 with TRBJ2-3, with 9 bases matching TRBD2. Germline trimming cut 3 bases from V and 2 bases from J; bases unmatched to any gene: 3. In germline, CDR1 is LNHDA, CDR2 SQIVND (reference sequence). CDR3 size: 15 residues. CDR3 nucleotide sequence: TGTGCCAGTAGTATTGCTAGCGGGGTCACAGATACGCAGTATTTT. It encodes CASSIASGVTDTQYF.

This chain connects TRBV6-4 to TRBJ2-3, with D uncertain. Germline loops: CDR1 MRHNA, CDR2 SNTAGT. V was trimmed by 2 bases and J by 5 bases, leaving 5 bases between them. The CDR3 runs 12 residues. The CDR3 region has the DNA TGTGCCAGCAGTGACGGGGAAGATACGCAGTATTTT. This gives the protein CASSDGEDTQYF.

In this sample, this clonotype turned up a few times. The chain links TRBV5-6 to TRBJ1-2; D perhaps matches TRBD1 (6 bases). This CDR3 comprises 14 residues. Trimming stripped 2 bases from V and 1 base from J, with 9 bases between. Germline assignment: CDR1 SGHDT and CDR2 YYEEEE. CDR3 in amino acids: CASSFNRVNYGYTF. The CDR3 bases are TGTGCCAGCAGCTTCAACAGGGTTAACTATGGCTACACCTTC.

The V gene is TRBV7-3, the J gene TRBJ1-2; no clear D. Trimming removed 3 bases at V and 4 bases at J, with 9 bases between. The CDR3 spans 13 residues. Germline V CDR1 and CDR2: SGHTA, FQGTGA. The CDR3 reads CASSFDEAYGYTF. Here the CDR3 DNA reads TGTGCCAGCAGCTTCGACGAGGCCTATGGCTACACCTTC.

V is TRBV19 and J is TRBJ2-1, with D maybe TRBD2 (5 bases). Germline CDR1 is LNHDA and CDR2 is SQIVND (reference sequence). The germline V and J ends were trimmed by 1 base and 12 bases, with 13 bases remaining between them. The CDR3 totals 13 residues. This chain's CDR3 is CASSIGPRGGQFF. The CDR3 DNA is TGTGCCAGTAGTATAGGTCCGCGAGGAGGGCAGTTCTTC.

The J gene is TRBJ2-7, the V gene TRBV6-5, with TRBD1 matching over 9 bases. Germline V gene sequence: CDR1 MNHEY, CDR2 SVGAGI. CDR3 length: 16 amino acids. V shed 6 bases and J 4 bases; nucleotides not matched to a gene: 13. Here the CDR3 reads CASRMYHGTGSYEQYF. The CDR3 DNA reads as TGTGCCAGCAGGATGTATCACGGGACAGGGTCTTACGAGCAGTACTTC.

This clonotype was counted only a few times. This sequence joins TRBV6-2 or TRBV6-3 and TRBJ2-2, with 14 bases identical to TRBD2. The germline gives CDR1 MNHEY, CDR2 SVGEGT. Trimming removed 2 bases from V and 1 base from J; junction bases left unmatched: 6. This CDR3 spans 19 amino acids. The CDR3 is CASSYPRTSGGQNTGELFF. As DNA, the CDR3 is TGTGCCAGCAGTTACCCGAGGACTAGCGGGGGGCAGAACACCGGGGAGCTGTTTTTT.

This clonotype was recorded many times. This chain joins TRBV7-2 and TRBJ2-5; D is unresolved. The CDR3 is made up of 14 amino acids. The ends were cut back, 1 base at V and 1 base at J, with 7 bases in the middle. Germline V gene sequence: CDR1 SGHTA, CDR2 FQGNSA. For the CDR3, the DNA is TGTGCCAGCAGCTTAGATTGGGGCCAAGAGACCCAGTACTTC. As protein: CASSLDWGQETQYF.

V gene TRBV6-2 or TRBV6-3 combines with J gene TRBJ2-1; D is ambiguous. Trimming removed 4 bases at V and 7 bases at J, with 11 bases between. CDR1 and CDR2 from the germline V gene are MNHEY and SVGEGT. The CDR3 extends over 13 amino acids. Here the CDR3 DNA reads TGTGCCAGCAGTTGGTTTGCTGGTAATGAGCAGTTCTTC. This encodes CASSWFAGNEQFF.

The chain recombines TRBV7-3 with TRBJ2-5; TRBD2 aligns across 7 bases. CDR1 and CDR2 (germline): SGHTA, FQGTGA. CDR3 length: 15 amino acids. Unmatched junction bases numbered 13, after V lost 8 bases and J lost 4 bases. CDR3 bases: TGTGCCAGCTCTAGCGGCTCCCTCTGGGGAGAGACCCAGTACTTC. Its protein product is CASSSGSLWGETQYF. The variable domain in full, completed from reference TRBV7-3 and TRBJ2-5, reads GAGVSQTPSNKVTEKGKYVELRCDPISGHTALYWYRQSLGQGPEFLIYFQGTGAADDSGLPNDRFFAVRPEGSVSTLKIQRTERGDSAVYLCASSSGSLWGETQYFGPGTRLLVL.

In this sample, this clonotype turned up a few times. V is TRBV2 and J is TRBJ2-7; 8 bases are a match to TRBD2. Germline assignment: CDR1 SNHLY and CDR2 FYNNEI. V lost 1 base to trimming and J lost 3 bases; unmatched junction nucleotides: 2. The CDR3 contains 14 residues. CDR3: CASSEVSGGYEQYF. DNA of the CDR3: TGTGCCAGCAGTGAAGTCAGCGGGGGCTACGAGCAGTACTTC.

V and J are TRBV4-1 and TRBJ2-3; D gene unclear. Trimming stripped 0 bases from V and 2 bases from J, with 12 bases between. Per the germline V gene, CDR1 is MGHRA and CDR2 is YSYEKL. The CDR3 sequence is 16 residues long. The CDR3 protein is CASSQDSGPPTDTQYF. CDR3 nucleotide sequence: TGCGCCAGCAGCCAAGATAGTGGCCCTCCCACAGATACGCAGTATTTT.

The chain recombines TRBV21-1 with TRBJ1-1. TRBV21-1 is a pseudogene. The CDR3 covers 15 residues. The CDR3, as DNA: TGTGCCAGCAGCAAAGGCAAGGTGGGGTACGGTGAAGCTTTCTTT. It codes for CASSKGKVGYGEAFF.